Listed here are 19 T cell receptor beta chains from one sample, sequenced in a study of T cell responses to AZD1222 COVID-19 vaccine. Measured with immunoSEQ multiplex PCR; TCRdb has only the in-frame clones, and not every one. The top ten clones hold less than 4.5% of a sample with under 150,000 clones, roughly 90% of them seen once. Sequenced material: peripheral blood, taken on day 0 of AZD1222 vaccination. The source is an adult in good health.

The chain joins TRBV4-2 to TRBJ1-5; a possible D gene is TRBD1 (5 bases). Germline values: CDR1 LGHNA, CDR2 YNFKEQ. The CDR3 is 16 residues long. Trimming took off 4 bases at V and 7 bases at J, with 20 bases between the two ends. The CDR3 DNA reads TGTGCCAGCAGCCTTACATCGGGAGGGACTAAGCAGCCCCAGCATTTT. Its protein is CASSLTSGGTKQPQHF.

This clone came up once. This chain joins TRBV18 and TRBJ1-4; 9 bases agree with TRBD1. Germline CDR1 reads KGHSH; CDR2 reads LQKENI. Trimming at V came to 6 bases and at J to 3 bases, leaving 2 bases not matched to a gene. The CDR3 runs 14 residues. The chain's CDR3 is CASSTGGSNEKLFF. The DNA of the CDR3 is TGTGCCAGCTCGACAGGGGGGTCTAATGAAAAACTGTTTTTT.

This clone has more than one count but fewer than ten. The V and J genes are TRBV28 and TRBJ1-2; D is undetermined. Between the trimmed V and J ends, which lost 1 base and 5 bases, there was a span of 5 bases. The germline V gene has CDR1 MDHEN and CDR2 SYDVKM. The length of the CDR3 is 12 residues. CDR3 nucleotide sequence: TGTGCCAGCAGTTTATTATTGTATGGCTACACCTTC. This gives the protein CASSLLLYGYTF.

In DNA, the CDR3 is TGTGCCAGCAGCACCTACGGGGGCTCTGGAAACACCATATATTTT. Residues: CASSTYGGSGNTIYF. V usage is TRBV7-2 and J usage is TRBJ1-3, with D perhaps TRBD1 (5 bases). Trimming took 5 bases from V and 0 from J, leaving 11 bases between them. The CDR3 contains 15 residues. Germline V gives CDR1 SGHTA, CDR2 FQGNSA.

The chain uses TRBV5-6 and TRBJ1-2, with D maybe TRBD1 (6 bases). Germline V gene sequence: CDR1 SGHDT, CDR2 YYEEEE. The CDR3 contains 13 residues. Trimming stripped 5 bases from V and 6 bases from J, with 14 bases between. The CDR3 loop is CASRPGTPHGYTF. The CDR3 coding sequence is TGTGCCAGCAGACCCGGGACACCACATGGCTACACCTTC.

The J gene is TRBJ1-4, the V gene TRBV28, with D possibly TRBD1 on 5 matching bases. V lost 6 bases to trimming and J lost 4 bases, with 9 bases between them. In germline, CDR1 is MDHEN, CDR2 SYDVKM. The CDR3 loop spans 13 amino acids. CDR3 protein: CASREGNNEKLFF. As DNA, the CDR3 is TGTGCCAGCAGGGAGGGGAATAATGAAAAACTGTTTTTT.

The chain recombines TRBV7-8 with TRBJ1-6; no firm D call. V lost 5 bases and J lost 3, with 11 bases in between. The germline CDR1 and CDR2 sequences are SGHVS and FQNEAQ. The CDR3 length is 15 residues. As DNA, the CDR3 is TGTGCCAGCAGCCTAGAGCACATCTATAATTCACCCCTCCACTTT. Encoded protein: CASSLEHIYNSPLHF.

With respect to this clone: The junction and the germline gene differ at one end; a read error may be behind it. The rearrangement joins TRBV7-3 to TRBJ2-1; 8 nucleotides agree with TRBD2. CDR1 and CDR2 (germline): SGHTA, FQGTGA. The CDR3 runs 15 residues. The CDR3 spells CPSSHGGAGSYEQFF. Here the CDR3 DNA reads TGTCCCAGCAGCCACGGGGGGGCCGGGTCTTATGAGCAGTTCTTC. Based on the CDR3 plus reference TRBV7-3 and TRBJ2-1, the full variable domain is GAGVSQTPSNKVTEKGKYVELRCDPISGHTALYWYRQSLGQGPEFLIYFQGTGAADDSGLPNDRFFAVRPEGSVSTLKIQRTERGDSAVYLCPSSHGGAGSYEQFFGPGTRLTVL.

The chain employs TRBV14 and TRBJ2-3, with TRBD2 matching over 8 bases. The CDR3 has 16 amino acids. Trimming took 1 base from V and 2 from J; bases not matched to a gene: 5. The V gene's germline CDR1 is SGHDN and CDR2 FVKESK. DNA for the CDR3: TGTGCCAGCAGCCAAGGAGCGCGGGGGGACACAGATACGCAGTATTTT. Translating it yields CASSQGARGDTDTQYF. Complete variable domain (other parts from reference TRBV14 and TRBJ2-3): EAGVTQFPSHSVIEKGQTVTLRCDPISGHDNLYWYRRVMGKEIKFLLHFVKESKQDESGMPNNRFLAERTGGTYSTLKVQPAELEDSGVYFCASSQGARGDTDTQYFGPGTRLTVL.

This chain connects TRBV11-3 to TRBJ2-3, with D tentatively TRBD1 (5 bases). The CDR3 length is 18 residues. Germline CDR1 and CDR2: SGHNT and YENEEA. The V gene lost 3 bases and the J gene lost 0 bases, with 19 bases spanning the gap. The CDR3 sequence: CASSLRIGTGTSTDTQYF. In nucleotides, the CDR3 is TGTGCCAGCAGCTTGCGAATCGGCACAGGCACGAGCACAGATACGCAGTATTTT.

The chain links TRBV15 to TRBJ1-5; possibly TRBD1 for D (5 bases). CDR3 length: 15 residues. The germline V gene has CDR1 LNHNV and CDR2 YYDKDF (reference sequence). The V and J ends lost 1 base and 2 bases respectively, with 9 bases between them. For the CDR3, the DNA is TGTGCCACCAGCAGAGGAGGGGAAGGCAATCAGCCCCAGCATTTT. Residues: CATSRGGEGNQPQHF.

This CDR3 reads CASSPLGSYEQYF. The DNA for the CDR3 is TGTGCCAGCTCACCCCTCGGCTCCTACGAGCAGTACTTC. The J gene is TRBJ2-7, the V gene TRBV18; D call uncertain. The V and J ends lost 3 bases and 0 bases respectively, with 6 bases between them. Germline V gene lookup returns CDR1 KGHSH and CDR2 LQKENI. The CDR3 contains 13 residues.

CDR3 sequence reads: CASSLDQRRQETQYF. DNA of the CDR3: TGTGCCAGCAGCTTAGATCAGCGGAGGCAAGAGACCCAGTACTTC. The chain joins TRBV7-2 to TRBJ2-5; D is possibly TRBD2 (5 bases). From germline, CDR1 is SGHTA and CDR2 FQGNSA. The CDR3 has 15 residues. Trimming shortened V by 1 base and J by 2 bases, and 11 bases separated the two germline ends.

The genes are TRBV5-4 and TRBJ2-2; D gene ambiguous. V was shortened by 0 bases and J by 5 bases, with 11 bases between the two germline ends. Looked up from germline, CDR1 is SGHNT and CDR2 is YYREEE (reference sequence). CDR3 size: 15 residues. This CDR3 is CASSLGSEPTGELFF. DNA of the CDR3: TGTGCCAGCAGCTTGGGTTCGGAACCGACCGGGGAGCTGTTTTTT.

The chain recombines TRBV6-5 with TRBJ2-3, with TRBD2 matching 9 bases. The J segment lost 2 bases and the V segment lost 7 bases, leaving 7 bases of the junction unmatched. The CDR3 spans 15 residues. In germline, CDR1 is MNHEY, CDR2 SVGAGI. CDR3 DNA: TGTGCCAGCACCAACCTAGCGGGGTACACAGATACGCAGTATTTT. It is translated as CASTNLAGYTDTQYF.

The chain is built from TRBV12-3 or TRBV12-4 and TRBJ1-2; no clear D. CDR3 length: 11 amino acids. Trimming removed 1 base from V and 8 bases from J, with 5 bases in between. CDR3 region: CASSLERGYTF. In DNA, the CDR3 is TGTGCCAGCAGTTTAGAGCGCGGCTACACCTTC.

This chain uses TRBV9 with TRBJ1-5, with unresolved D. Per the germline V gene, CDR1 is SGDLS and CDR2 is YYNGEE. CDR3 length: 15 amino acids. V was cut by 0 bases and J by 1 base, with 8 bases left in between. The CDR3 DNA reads TGTGCCAGCAGCGTAGACGGGCACAGCAATCAGCCCCAGCATTTT. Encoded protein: CASSVDGHSNQPQHF. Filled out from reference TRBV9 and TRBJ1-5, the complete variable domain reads DSGVTQTPKHLITATGQRVTLRCSPRSGDLSVYWYQQSLDQGLQFLIQYYNGEERAKGNILERFSAQQFPDLHSELNLSSLELGDSALYFCASSVDGHSNQPQHFGDGTRLSIL.

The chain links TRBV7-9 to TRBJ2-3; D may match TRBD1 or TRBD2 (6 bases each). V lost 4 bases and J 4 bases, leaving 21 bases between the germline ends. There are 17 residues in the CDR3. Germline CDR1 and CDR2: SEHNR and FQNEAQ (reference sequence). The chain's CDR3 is CASSSMMGGVSADTQYF. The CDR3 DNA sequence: TGTGCCAGCAGCTCTATGATGGGGGGCGTATCTGCAGATACGCAGTATTTT.

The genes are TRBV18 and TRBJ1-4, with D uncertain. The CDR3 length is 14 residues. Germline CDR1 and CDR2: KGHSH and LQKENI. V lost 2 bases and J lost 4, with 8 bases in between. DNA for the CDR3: TGTGCCAGCTCACCAGGGGTTGGTAATGAAAAACTGTTTTTT. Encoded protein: CASSPGVGNEKLFF.